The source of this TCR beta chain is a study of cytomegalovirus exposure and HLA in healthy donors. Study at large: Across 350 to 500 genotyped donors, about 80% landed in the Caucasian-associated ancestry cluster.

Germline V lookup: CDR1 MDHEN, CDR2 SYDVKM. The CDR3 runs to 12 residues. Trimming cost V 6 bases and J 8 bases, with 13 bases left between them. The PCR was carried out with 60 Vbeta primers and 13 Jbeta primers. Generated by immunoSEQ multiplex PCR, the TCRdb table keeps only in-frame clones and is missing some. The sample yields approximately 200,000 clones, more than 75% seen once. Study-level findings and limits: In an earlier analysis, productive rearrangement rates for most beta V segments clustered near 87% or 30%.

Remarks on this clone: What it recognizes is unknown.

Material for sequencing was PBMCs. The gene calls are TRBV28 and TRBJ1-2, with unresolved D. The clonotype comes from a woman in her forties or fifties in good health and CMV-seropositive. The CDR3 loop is CASSLLSGGYTF. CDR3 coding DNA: TGTGCCAGCAGCCTCCTTTCGGGGGGCTACACCTTC.